This T cell receptor beta chain was captured in a study of OX40 agonist ivuxolimab in advanced cancers. On the study more broadly: Across the patients, intravenous ivuxolimab was delivered every 2 weeks at 0.01 to 10 mg/kg. Study observations and caveats: At doses 0.1 to 3.0 mg/kg, CD4+ and CD8+ clones expanded. On average, a greater number of expanded clones characterised CD8+ T cells relative to CD4+.

The length of the CDR3 is 16 residues. The V gene's germline CDR1 is MRHNA and CDR2 SNTAGT. Trimming removed 4 bases from V and 0 bases from J, with 10 bases in between. This clone was observed a single time. The antigen remains undetermined. TCRdb keeps only in-frame clones here, not all; method: immunoSEQ multiplex PCR. This table has some 50,000 clones, roughly nine tenths appearing once. This receptor was obtained from an adult with an advanced solid tumor such as melanoma, head and neck, liver or kidney cancer. The source material was CD4+ or CD8+ T cells sorted from blood, sampled in a trial of the OX40 agonist ivuxolimab. The V call is TRBV6-4, the J call TRBJ2-6; possibly TRBD1 for D (6 bases). The CDR3: CASSADSPSGANVLTF. CDR3 DNA sequence: TGTGCCAGCAGTGCGGACAGTCCCTCTGGGGCCAACGTCCTGACTTTC.